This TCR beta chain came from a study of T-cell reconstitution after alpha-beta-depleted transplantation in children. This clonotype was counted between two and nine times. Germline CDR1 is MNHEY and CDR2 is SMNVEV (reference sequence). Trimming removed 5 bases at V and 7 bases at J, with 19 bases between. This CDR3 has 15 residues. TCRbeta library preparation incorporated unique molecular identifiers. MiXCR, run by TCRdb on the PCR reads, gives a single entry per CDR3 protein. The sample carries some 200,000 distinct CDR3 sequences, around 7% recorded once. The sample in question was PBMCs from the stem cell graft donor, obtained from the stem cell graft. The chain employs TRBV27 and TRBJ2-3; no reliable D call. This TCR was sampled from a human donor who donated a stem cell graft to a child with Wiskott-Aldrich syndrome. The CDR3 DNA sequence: TGTGCCAGCAGTATTACAAAACTCCGCACCAATACGCAGTATTTT. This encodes CASSITKLRTNTQYF.